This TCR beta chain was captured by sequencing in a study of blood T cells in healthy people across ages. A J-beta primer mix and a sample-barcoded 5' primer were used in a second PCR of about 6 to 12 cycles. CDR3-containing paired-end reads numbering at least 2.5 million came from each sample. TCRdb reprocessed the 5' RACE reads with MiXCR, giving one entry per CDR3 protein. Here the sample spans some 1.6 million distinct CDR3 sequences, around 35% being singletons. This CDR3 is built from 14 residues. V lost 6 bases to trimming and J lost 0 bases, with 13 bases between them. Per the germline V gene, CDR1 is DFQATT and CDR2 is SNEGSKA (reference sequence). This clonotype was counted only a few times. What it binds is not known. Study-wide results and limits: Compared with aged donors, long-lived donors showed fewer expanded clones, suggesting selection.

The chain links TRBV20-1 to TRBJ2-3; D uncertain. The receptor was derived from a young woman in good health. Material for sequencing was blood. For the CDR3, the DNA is TGCAGTGCCCCGGACCAGTATAGCACAGATACGCAGTATTTT. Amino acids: CSAPDQYSTDTQYF.